This T cell receptor (beta chain) was captured in a study of T cells in localized non-small cell lung cancer. This CDR3 comprises 15 residues. Trimming removed 2 bases from V and 7 bases from J; junction bases left unmatched: 6. The germline gives CDR1 KGHSH, CDR2 LQKENI. Some clones are missing from TCRdb's copy, which holds only in-frame ones; the method was immunoSEQ multiplex PCR. Altogether 55,000 to 75,000 clones are present, approximately 90% being singletons, with the ten largest covering nearly 20%. Notes on the study in general: Among the tissues sampled, uninvolved adjacent lung had the highest T cell clonality, above tumor.

As to this clone: Its antigen is undetermined.

The genes are TRBV18 and TRBJ2-1; 9 nucleotides match TRBD1. The sample here was peripheral blood, taken before any cancer treatment. This clonotype was obtained from a man aged 35 to 70 with stage I lung adenocarcinoma. CDR3 protein: CASSPTGTGSNEQFF. The CDR3 DNA reads TGTGCCAGCTCACCAACCGGGACAGGGTCGAATGAGCAGTTCTTC.